This T cell receptor beta chain was found in a study of blood T cell repertoires in COVID-19. Study-wide context: The study drew acute and convalescent COVID-19 samples from the United States, Italy and Spain. PBMCs, B-cell-depleted T cells, or T cells were the source of the cDNA or gDNA that made up the material.

With 0 bases removed from V and 0 bases from J, the gap between germline ends came to 10 bases. Germline V gene lookup returns CDR1 SGDLS and CDR2 YYNGEE. The CDR3 is 16 residues long. Original processing notes: Reference gene primer amplification yielded estimated nucleated cell counts. Libraries were prepared by immunoSEQ multiplex PCR; TCRdb keeps only in-frame clonotypes and omits some of them. The V and J calls and the clone size are those of that table, but D and trimming were determined from the DNA. The table records around 260,000 clones, about 87% of them present only once. The chain is built from TRBV9 and TRBJ2-1; D is unresolved. The sequenced sample was peripheral blood. The source of this sequence is a man between 60 and 70 years old who had recovered from COVID-19. The CDR3 protein is CASSVVLESSYNEQFF. CDR3 DNA: TGTGCCAGCAGCGTAGTGCTAGAGAGCTCCTACAATGAGCAGTTCTTC. Full variable domain (remainder filled in from reference TRBV9 and TRBJ2-1): DSGVTQTPKHLITATGQRVTLRCSPRSGDLSVYWYQQSLDQGLQFLIQYYNGEERAKGNILERFSAQQFPDLHSELNLSSLELGDSALYFCASSVVLESSYNEQFFGPGTRLTVL.